The present TCR beta chain was sequenced within a study of blood T cell repertoires in COVID-19. About the study: Whether acute or convalescent, the COVID-19 samples came from the United States, Italy and Spain. T cells, B-cell-depleted T cells, or PBMCs provided the cDNA or gDNA that served as material.

Original data processing: Reference gene primer amplification gave nucleated cell count estimates. Assay used: immunoSEQ multiplex PCR; TCRdb lists only in-frame clones, some missing. V and J calls and clone size follow that table, whereas D and trimming were derived from the DNA. The table includes hundreds of thousands of clones, roughly 89% detected once. This clone was observed a handful of times. The source material was peripheral blood. The source is a young woman who had recovered from COVID-19.

The CDR3 is CASSLGRNYGYTF. DNA for the CDR3: TGCGCCAGCAGCTTGGGCAGAAACTATGGCTACACCTTC. The V gene is TRBV5-1, the J gene TRBJ1-2; unclear D gene. This CDR3 has 13 residues. Germline V CDR1 and CDR2: SGHRS, YFSETQ. Trimming shortened V by 0 bases and J by 2 bases, and 5 bases separated the two germline ends.